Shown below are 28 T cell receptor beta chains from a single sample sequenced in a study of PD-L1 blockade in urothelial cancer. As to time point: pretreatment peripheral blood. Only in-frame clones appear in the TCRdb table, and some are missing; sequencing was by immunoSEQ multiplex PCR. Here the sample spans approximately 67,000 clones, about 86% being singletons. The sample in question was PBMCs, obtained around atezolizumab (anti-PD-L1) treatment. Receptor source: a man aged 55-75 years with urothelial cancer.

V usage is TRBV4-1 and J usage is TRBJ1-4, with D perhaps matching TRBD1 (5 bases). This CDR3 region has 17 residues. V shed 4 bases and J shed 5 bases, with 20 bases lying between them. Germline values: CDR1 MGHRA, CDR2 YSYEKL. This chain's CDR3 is CASSRFAQGPQNEKLFF. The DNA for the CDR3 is TGCGCCAGCAGCCGCTTCGCTCAGGGTCCGCAGAATGAAAAACTGTTTTTT.

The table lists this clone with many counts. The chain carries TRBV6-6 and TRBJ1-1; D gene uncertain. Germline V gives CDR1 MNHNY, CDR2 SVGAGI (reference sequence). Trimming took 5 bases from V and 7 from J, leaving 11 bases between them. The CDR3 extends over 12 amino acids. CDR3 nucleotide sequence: TGTGCCAGCAGTCCCCGGGAGGGTGAAGCTTTCTTT. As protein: CASSPREGEAFF.

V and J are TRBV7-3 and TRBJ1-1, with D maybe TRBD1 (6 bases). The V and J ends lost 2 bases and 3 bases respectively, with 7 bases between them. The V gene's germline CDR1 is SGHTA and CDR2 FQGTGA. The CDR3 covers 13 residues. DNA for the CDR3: TGTGCCAGCAGCTTAGGGACACACACTGAAGCTTTCTTT. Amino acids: CASSLGTHTEAFF.

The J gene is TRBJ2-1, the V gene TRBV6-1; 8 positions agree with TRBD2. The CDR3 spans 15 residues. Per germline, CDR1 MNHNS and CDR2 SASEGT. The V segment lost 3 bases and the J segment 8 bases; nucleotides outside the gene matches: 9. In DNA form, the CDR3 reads TGTGCCAGCAGTGAGTTGGGACTAGGACTCGATGAGCAGTTCTTC. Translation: CASSELGLGLDEQFF.

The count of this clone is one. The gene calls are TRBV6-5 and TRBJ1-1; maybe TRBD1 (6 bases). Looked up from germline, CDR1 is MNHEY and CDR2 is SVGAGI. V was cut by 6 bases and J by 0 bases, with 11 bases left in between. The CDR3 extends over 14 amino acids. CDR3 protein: CASRLGALNTEAFF. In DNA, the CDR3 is TGTGCCAGCAGGTTGGGGGCTCTGAACACTGAAGCTTTCTTT.

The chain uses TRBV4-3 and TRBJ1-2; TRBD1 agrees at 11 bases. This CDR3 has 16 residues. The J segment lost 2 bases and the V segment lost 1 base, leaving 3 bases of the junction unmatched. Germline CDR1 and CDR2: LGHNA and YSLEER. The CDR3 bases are TGCGCCAGCAGCCAAGGGACAGGGGGCTTAAACTATGGCTACACCTTC. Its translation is CASSQGTGGLNYGYTF.

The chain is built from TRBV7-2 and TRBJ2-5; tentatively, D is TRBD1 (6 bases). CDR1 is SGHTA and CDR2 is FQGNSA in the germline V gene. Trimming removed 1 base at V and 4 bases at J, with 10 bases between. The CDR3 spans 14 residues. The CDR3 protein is CASSLGGPGETQYF. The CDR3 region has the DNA TGTGCCAGCAGCTTAGGGGGGCCGGGAGAGACCCAGTACTTC.

The CDR3 DNA is TGTGCCAGCAGTCCCCGCCTGGCGGACACTGAAGCTTTCTTT. Amino acids: CASSPRLADTEAFF. The chain uses TRBV27 and TRBJ1-1; D remains ambiguous. CDR1 MNHEY and CDR2 SMNVEV come from the germline V gene (reference sequence). The ends were cut back, 5 bases at V and 3 bases at J, with 13 bases in the middle. The CDR3 is made up of 14 amino acids.

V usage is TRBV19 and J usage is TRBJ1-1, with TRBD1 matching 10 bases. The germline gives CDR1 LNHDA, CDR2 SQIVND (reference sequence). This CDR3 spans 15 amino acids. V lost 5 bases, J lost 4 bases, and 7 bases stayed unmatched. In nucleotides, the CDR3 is TGTGCCAGTAGTTTTCGACAGGGGGCTAGCACTGAAGCTTTCTTT. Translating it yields CASSFRQGASTEAFF.

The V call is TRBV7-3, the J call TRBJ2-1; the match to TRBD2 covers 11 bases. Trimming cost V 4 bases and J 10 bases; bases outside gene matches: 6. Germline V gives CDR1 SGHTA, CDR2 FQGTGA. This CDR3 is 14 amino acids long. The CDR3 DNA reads TGTGCCAGCAGCTCGGGACTAGCGGCCACCGAGCAGTTCTTC. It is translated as CASSSGLAATEQFF.

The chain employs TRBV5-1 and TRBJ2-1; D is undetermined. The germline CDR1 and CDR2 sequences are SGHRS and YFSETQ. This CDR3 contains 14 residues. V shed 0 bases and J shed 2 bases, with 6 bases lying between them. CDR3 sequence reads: CASSLVEAYNEQFF. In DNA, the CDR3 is TGCGCCAGCAGCTTGGTAGAGGCCTACAATGAGCAGTTCTTC. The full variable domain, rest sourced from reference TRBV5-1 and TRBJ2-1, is KAGVTQTPRYLIKTRGQQVTLSCSPISGHRSVSWYQQTPGQGLQFLFEYFSETQRNKGNFPGRFSGRQFSNSRSEMNVSTLELGDSALYLCASSLVEAYNEQFFGPGTRLTVL.

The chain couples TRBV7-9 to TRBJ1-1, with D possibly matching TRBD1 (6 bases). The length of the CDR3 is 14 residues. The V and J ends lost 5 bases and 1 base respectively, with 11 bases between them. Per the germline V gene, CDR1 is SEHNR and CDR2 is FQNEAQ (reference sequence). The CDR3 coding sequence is TGTGCCAGCAGCCTCGGGACACAGAACACTGAAGCTTTCTTT. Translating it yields CASSLGTQNTEAFF.

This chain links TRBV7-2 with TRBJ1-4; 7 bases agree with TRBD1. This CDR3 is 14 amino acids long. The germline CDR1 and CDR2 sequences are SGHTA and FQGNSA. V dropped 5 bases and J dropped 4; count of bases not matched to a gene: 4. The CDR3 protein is CASSPRQGNEKLFF. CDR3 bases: TGTGCCAGCAGCCCCCGACAGGGTAATGAAAAACTGTTTTTT. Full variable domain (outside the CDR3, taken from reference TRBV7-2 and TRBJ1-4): GAGVSQSPSNKVTEKGKDVELRCDPISGHTALYWYRQSLGQGLEFLIYFQGNSAPDKSGLPSDRFSAERTGGSVSTLTIQRTQQEDSAVYLCASSPRQGNEKLFFGSGTQLSVL.

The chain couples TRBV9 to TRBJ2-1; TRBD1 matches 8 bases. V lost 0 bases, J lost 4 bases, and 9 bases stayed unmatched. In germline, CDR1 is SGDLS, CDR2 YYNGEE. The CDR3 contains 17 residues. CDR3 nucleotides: TGTGCCAGCAGCGTAGGCTGGAGGACAGGGTCTTACAATGAGCAGTTCTTC. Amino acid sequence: CASSVGWRTGSYNEQFF.

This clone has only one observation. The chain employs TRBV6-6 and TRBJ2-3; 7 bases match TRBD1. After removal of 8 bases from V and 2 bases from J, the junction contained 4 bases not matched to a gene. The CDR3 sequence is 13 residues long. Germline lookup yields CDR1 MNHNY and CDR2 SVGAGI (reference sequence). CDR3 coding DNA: TGTGCCAGCGCAGGGGGTCACACAGATACGCAGTATTTT. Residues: CASAGGHTDTQYF.

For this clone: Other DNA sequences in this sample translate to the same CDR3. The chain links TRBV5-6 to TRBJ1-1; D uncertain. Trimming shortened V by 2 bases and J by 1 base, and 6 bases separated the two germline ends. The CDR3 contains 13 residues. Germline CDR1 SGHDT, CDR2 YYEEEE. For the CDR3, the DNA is TGTGCCAGCAGCTTACAGAGGAACACTGAAGCTTTCTTT. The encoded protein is CASSLQRNTEAFF. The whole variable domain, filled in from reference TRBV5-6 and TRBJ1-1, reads DAGVTQSPTHLIKTRGQQVTLRCSPKSGHDTVSWYQQALGQGPQFIFQYYEEEERQRGNFPDRFSGHQFPNYSSELNVNALLLGDSALYLCASSLQRNTEAFFGQGTRLTVV.

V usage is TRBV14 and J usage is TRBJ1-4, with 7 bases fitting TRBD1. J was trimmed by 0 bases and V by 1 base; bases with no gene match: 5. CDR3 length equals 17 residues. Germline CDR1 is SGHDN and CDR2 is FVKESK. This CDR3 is CASSQVHGQATNEKLFF. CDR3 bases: TGTGCCAGCAGCCAAGTCCATGGACAGGCAACTAATGAAAAACTGTTTTTT.

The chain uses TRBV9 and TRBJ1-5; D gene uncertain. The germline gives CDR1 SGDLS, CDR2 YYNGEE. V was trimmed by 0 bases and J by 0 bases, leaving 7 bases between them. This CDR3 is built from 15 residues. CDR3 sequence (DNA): TGTGCCAGCAGCGTAGGGCCCAGTAGCAATCAGCCCCAGCATTTT. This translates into CASSVGPSSNQPQHF.

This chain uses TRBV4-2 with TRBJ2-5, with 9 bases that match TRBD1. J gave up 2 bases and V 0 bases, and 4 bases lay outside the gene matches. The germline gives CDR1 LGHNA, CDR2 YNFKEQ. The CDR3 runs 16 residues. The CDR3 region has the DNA TGTGCCAGCAGCCAAGACGGGGACAGGGTGCAAGAGACCCAGTACTTC. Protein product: CASSQDGDRVQETQYF.

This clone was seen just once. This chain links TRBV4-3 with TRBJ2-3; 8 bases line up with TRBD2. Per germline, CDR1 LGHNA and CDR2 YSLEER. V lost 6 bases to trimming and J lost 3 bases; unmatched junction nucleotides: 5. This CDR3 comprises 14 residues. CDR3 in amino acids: CASSLGGATDTQYF. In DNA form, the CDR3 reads TGCGCCAGCAGTCTCGGGGGGGCGACAGATACGCAGTATTTT.

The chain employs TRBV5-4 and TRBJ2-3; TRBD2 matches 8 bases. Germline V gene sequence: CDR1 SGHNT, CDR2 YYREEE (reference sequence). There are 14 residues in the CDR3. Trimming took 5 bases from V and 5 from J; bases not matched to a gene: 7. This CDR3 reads CASSPGREEDTQYF. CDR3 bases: TGTGCCAGCAGTCCCGGGAGGGAGGAAGATACGCAGTATTTT. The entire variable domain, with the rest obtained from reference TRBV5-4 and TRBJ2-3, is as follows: ETGVTQSPTHLIKTRGQQVTLRCSSQSGHNTVSWYQQALGQGPQFIFQYYREEENGRGNFPPRFSGLQFPNYSSELNVNALELDDSALYLCASSPGREEDTQYFGPGTRLTVL.

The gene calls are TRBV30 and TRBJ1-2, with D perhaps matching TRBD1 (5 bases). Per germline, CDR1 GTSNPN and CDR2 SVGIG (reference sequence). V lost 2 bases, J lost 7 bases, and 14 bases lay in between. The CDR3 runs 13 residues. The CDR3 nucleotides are TGTGCCTGGAGTACACAGGTTATCGGTGGCTACACCTTC. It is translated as CAWSTQVIGGYTF.

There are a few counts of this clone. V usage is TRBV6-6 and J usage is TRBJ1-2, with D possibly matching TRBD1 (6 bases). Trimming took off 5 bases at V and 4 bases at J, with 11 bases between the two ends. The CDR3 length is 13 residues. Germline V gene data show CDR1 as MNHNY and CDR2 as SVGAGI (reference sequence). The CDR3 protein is CASSPGQIYGYTF. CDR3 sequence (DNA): TGTGCCAGCAGTCCCGGACAGATCTATGGCTACACCTTC.

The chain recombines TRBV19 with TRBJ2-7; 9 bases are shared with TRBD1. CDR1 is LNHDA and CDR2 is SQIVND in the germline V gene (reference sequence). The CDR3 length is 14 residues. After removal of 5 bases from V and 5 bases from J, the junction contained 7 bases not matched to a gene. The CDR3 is CASSLRDRDHEQYF. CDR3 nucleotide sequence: TGTGCCAGTAGTCTCCGGGACAGGGACCACGAGCAGTACTTC.

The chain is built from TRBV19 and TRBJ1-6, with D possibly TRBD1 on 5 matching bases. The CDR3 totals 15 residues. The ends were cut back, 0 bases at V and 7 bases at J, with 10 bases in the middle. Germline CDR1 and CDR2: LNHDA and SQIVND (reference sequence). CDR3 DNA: TGTGCCAGTAGTATAGATGCAGGGAGGAATTCACCCCTCCACTTT. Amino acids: CASSIDAGRNSPLHF.

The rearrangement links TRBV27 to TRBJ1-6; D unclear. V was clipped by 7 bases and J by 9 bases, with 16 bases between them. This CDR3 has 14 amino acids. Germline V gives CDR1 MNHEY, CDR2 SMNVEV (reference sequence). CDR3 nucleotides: TGTGCCAGCAAATTTAGGGAGAGTGCTTCACCCCTCCACTTT. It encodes CASKFRESASPLHF.

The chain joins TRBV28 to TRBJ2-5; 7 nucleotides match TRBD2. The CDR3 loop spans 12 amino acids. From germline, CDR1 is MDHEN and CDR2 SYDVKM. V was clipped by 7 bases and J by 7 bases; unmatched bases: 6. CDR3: CASIGGSRTQYF. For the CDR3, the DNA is TGTGCCAGCATCGGGGGGTCCCGGACCCAGTACTTC.

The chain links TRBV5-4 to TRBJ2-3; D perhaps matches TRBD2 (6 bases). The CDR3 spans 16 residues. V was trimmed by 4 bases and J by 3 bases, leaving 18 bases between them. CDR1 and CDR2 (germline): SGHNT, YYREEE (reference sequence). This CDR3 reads CASSGGLFPGTDTQYF. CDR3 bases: TGTGCCAGCAGCGGGGGGTTATTCCCGGGAACAGATACGCAGTATTTT.